This T cell receptor beta chain was recovered during a study of T cell clonality in common variable immunodeficiency. Regarding the study as a whole: Common variable immunodeficiency TCR beta sequences reportedly had fewer deletions and N-nucleotide insertions.

The length of the CDR3 is 17 residues. Between the trimmed V and J ends, which lost 0 bases and 3 bases, there was a span of 20 bases. The germline CDR1 and CDR2 sequences are GTSNPN and SVGIG (reference sequence). Clones were sequenced by immunoSEQ multiplex PCR, and TCRdb holds only the in-frame ones, with some missing. The record shows about 23,000 clones for this sample, with no singletons present. With regard to this clone: What it binds is not known. The read halts 3 residues ahead of the CDR3 end, with the missing end drawn from the germline J gene.

Sequences were obtained from peripheral blood mononuclear cells. V and J are TRBV30 and TRBJ1-2; D perhaps matches TRBD1 (5 bases). This TCR was recovered from a human donor with common variable immunodeficiency. The CDR3 spells CAWSVGWGDRAHYGYTF. The sequenced part of the CDR3 DNA is TGTGCCTGGAGTGTAGGTTGGGGGGACCGGGCCCACTATGGC.